The clone carrying this T cell receptor (beta chain) showed up just once. This sample was taken from a study of shared clonotypes between healthy human individuals. Study details: A couple of women and three men aged 18 to 49 made up the donors.

Libraries were prepared by immunoSEQ multiplex PCR; TCRdb keeps only in-frame clonotypes and omits some of them. Seen here are more than 1.2 million clones, around 98.5% observed once, and the top ten hold 0.36%. V gave up 5 bases and J gave up 0 bases, with 11 bases separating them. The length of the CDR3 is 15 residues. Germline CDR1 and CDR2: MNHEY and SMNVEV (reference sequence). What was sequenced was naive CD4+ T cells sorted from blood. Subset noted: CD45RA+ positively selected. This chain joins TRBV27 and TRBJ1-3; D call uncertain. This TCR derives from a man aged 25-45 years in good health. The CDR3 here is CASSPKHPSGNTIYF. The CDR3 DNA follows: TGTGCCAGCAGTCCAAAACATCCCTCTGGAAACACCATATATTTT.